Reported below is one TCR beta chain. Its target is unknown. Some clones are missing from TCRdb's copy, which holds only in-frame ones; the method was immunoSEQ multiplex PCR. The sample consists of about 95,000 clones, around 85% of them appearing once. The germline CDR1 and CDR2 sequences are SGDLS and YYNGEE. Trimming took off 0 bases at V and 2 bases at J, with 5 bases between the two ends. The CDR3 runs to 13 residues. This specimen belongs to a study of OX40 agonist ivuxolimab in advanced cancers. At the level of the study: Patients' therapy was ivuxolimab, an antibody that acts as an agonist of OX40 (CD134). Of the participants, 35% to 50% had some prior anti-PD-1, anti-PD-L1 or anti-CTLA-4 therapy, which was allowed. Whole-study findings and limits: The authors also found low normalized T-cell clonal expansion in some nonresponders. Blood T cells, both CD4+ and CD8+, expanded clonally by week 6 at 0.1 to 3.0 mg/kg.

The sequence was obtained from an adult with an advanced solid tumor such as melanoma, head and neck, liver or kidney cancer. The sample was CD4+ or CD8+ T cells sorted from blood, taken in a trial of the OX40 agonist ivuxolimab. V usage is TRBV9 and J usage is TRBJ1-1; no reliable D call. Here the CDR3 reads CASSVAHNTEAFF. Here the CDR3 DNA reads TGTGCCAGCAGCGTAGCACATAACACTGAAGCTTTCTTT.